The source of this TCR beta chain is a study of T cells in localized non-small cell lung cancer. Study conclusions and caveats: There was an association of higher blood T cell density with longer overall survival. Because only a single region of the tumor was sequenced, heterogeneity remains possible. Adjacent lung held a median around 56 of the top 100 tumor clones.

TCRdb's copy holds only in-frame clones and misses some; the assay was immunoSEQ multiplex PCR. The table lists some 54,000 clones, around 82% of them singletons. CDR3 length: 12 amino acids. The V and J ends lost 7 bases and 6 bases respectively, with 10 bases between them. Germline CDR1 reads LNHDA; CDR2 reads SQIVND (reference sequence). In this sample, this clone turned up once. Its antigen remains unidentified. This receptor was identified in a woman aged 35-75 years with stage II lung adenocarcinoma. The sequences come from PBMCs, collected before any cancer treatment. This chain links TRBV19 with TRBJ1-5, with D perhaps TRBD1 (5 bases). Written as DNA, the CDR3 is TGTGCCAGTACAGGGACGGGTCAGCCCCAGCATTTT. Residues: CASTGTGQPQHF.